The 30 T cell receptor beta chains listed next were all sequenced from one sample in a study of shared clonotypes between healthy human individuals. CD45RO-negative, CCR7-positively selected cells formed the naive CD8 fraction, excluding terminally differentiated effector memory CD45RA+ cells. Some clones are missing from TCRdb's copy, which holds only in-frame ones; the method was immunoSEQ multiplex PCR. This sample has roughly 810,000 clones, with about 97% found just once. Material for sequencing was naive CD8+ T cells sorted from blood. The source is a man aged 30-40 years in good health.

The rearrangement uses TRBV10-2 and TRBJ2-7; D is uncertain. The germline V gene encodes CDR1 WSHSY and CDR2 SAAADI. With 3 bases removed from V and 4 bases from J, the gap between germline ends came to 7 bases. The CDR3 consists of 12 residues. CDR3 amino acids: CASSDSAYEQYF. The CDR3 DNA reads as TGCGCCAGCAGTGATTCTGCGTACGAGCAGTACTTC.

The rearrangement links TRBV5-1 to TRBJ2-7, with D uncertain. Trimming removed 0 bases at V and 0 bases at J, with 7 bases between. The CDR3 is 14 amino acids. Per the germline V gene, CDR1 is SGHRS and CDR2 is YFSETQ. In nucleotides, the CDR3 is TGCGCCAGCAGCTTGGAGGATCCCTCCTACGAGCAGTACTTC. Its translation is CASSLEDPSYEQYF.

The chain recombines TRBV28 with TRBJ1-3; a weak D match, TRBD1 (5 bases). This CDR3 has 15 amino acids. The germline CDR1 and CDR2 sequences are MDHEN and SYDVKM. Between the trimmed V and J ends, which lost 3 bases and 0 bases, there was a span of 9 bases. DNA for the CDR3: TGTGCCAGCAGTTTTCAGGGATCCTCTGGAAACACCATATATTTT. Translating it yields CASSFQGSSGNTIYF. Full variable domain (remainder filled in from reference TRBV28 and TRBJ1-3): DVKVTQSSRYLVKRTGEKVFLECVQDMDHENMFWYRQDPGLGLRLIYFSYDVKMKEKGDIPEGYSVSREKKERFSLILESASTNQTSMYLCASSFQGSSGNTIYFGEGSWLTVV.

V and J are TRBV2 and TRBJ1-2; 11 bases are shared with TRBD1. This CDR3 contains 14 residues. Per germline, CDR1 SNHLY and CDR2 FYNNEI. The trim removed 5 bases at V and 7 bases at J, leaving 6 bases unmatched. Written as DNA, the CDR3 is TGTGCCAGCAGTCCCGGGACAGGGGGTGGTGGCTACACCTTC. This translates into CASSPGTGGGGYTF.

The rearrangement uses TRBV7-9 and TRBJ2-1; TRBD2 agrees at 9 bases. Germline V CDR1 and CDR2: SEHNR, FQNEAQ (reference sequence). The CDR3 spans 14 residues. V shed 6 bases, J shed 8 bases, and the junction held 8 bases outside the gene matches. The CDR3, as DNA: TGTGCCAGCAGATCAATAGCGGGAGCGCATGAGCAGTTCTTC. The encoded protein is CASRSIAGAHEQFF.

The chain joins TRBV28 to TRBJ2-7, with 8 positions matching TRBD1. The V segment lost 6 bases and the J segment 3 bases; nucleotides outside the gene matches: 7. CDR1 MDHEN and CDR2 SYDVKM come from the germline V gene. This CDR3 spans 14 amino acids. CDR3 DNA: TGTGCCAGCAGCCAGGACAGGGACGACTACGAGCAGTACTTC. It codes for CASSQDRDDYEQYF.

This chain connects TRBV28 to TRBJ1-3; possibly TRBD1 for D (5 bases). In germline, CDR1 is MDHEN, CDR2 SYDVKM. V was trimmed by 3 bases and J by 4 bases, leaving 19 bases between them. The CDR3 has 17 amino acids. As DNA, the CDR3 is TGTGCCAGCAGTTTCCACTTACCACAGGCTAGGGGAAACACCATATATTTT. Translation: CASSFHLPQARGNTIYF.

The chain uses TRBV27 and TRBJ2-1, with 8 bases matching TRBD2. The CDR3 is made up of 14 amino acids. V shed 6 bases, J shed 4 bases, and the junction held 5 bases outside the gene matches. From germline, CDR1 is MNHEY and CDR2 SMNVEV (reference sequence). The CDR3 reads CASRILADYNEQFF. The CDR3 DNA reads TGTGCCAGCAGAATACTAGCGGATTACAATGAGCAGTTCTTC.

This clone was observed a single time. The V and J genes are TRBV6-5 and TRBJ2-1, with D hard to call. Trimming left V 5 bases short and J 3 bases short, with 5 bases between. CDR1 and CDR2 from the germline V gene are MNHEY and SVGAGI. The CDR3 is made up of 12 amino acids. CDR3 sequence (DNA): TGTGCCAGCAGTCCCGACTACAATGAGCAGTTCTTC. It is translated as CASSPDYNEQFF.

This clone appeared once. The chain combines TRBV27 with TRBJ2-5; 7 nucleotides match TRBD2. Germline-derived CDR1 and CDR2 are MNHEY and SMNVEV (reference sequence). The J segment lost 5 bases and the V segment lost 2 bases, leaving 8 bases of the junction unmatched. The CDR3 runs 15 residues. This CDR3 reads CASSLQWGGIETQYF. Here the CDR3 DNA reads TGTGCCAGCAGTTTACAGTGGGGAGGGATTGAGACCCAGTACTTC.

The chain carries TRBV29-1 and TRBJ1-2; the D gene is possibly TRBD1 (5 bases). CDR1 SQVTM and CDR2 ANQGSEA come from the germline V gene. The CDR3 spans 12 residues. Deletions cut 7 bases from V and 3 bases from J, with 12 bases between. The chain's CDR3 is CSATDRHYGYTF. DNA of the CDR3: TGCAGCGCGACAGATAGGCACTATGGCTACACCTTC.

This clone is a singleton in its sample. V usage is TRBV13 and J usage is TRBJ2-2, with 7 bases that match TRBD1. Unmatched junction bases numbered 7, after V lost 5 bases and J lost 4 bases. CDR1 and CDR2 from the germline V gene are PRHDT and FYEKMQ (reference sequence). This CDR3 region has 15 residues. This CDR3 is CASSQRTGRTGELFF. The CDR3 coding sequence is TGTGCCAGCAGCCAACGGACAGGTCGCACCGGGGAGCTGTTTTTT.

This chain joins TRBV2 and TRBJ2-3, with D possibly matching TRBD1 (5 bases). The CDR3 is 14 amino acids. From germline, CDR1 is SNHLY and CDR2 FYNNEI. Trimming cost V 2 bases and J 5 bases, with 11 bases left between them. The DNA for the CDR3 is TGTGCCAGCAGTGAATTGACAGCACAAGATACGCAGTATTTT. Translated, it gives CASSELTAQDTQYF.

CDR3 coding DNA: TGTGCCAGCAGTGAATACCAGGCCCAGCAGTTCTTC. Protein product: CASSEYQAQQFF. This rearrangement joins TRBV2 to TRBJ2-1, with unresolved D. Trimming stripped 2 bases from V and 11 bases from J, with 10 bases between. Per germline, CDR1 SNHLY and CDR2 FYNNEI. The CDR3 has 12 amino acids.

This chain uses TRBV9 with TRBJ2-1; perhaps TRBD2 as D (5 bases). The germline gives CDR1 SGDLS, CDR2 YYNGEE. V lost 1 base, J lost 9 bases, and 11 bases lay in between. The CDR3 consists of 13 residues. As DNA, the CDR3 is TGTGCCAGCAGCGTAACCCCAGGAGGTGAGCAGTTCTTC. Residues: CASSVTPGGEQFF. Complete variable domain (other parts from reference TRBV9 and TRBJ2-1): DSGVTQTPKHLITATGQRVTLRCSPRSGDLSVYWYQQSLDQGLQFLIQYYNGEERAKGNILERFSAQQFPDLHSELNLSSLELGDSALYFCASSVTPGGEQFFGPGTRLTVL.

This clone came up once. Distinct nucleotide sequences in the sample also encode this CDR3. V is TRBV2 and J is TRBJ2-7; TRBD1 aligns across 9 bases. This CDR3 has 14 residues. Germline V gives CDR1 SNHLY, CDR2 FYNNEI. Losses at the gene ends were 4 bases for V and 2 bases for J; bases not matched to a gene: 3. The DNA of the CDR3 is TGTGCCAGCAGTGTAGGGACAGGGACCTACGAGCAGTACTTC. This sequence encodes CASSVGTGTYEQYF. Full variable domain (rest looked up from reference TRBV2 and TRBJ2-7): EPEVTQTPSHQVTQMGQEVILRCVPISNHLYFYWYRQILGQKVEFLVSFYNNEISEKSEIFDDQFSVERPDGSNFTLKIRSTKLEDSAMYFCASSVGTGTYEQYFGPGTRLTVT.

The chain recombines TRBV29-1 with TRBJ2-1, with TRBD2 matching over 9 bases. Germline V gene lookup returns CDR1 SQVTM and CDR2 ANQGSEA. The CDR3 is 15 residues long. The junction had 12 bases not matched to a gene; V was cut back by 7 bases and J by 5 bases. CDR3: CSARGAGGPHNEQFF. For the CDR3, the DNA is TGCAGCGCCCGGGGGGCGGGAGGGCCGCACAATGAGCAGTTCTTC.

V and J are TRBV2 and TRBJ2-7; TRBD1 matches 7 bases. The CDR3 consists of 16 residues. Losses at the gene ends were 4 bases for V and 1 base for J; bases not matched to a gene: 10. The germline gives CDR1 SNHLY, CDR2 FYNNEI. DNA of the CDR3: TGTGCCAGCAGTGCTCATAGGGCAGGGGGATCCTACGAGCAGTACTTC. Translated: CASSAHRAGGSYEQYF.

The chain joins TRBV12-5 to TRBJ1-2, with 7 bases matching TRBD1. Germline loops: CDR1 LGHNT, CDR2 FRNRAP. This CDR3 is 16 amino acids long. V was clipped by 7 bases and J by 7 bases; unmatched bases: 18. The CDR3 DNA is TGTGCTAGTGCCGTAGACGGCACAGGGGTACCTAGTGGCTACACCTTC. Its protein is CASAVDGTGVPSGYTF.

The CDR3 nucleotides are TGTGCCAGCATGCTGAATCGGCAGGATAGCAATCAGCCCCAGCATTTT. Encoded protein: CASMLNRQDSNQPQHF. The rearrangement links TRBV27 to TRBJ1-5; D gene uncertain. The CDR3 is made up of 16 amino acids. V shed 7 bases and J shed 0 bases, with 16 bases lying between them. Germline V gives CDR1 MNHEY, CDR2 SMNVEV (reference sequence).

CDR3 region: CASSFRTSLGEYEQYF. The CDR3 nucleotides are TGTGCCAGCAGCTTCCGGACTAGTCTGGGGGAATACGAGCAGTACTTC. The gene calls are TRBV7-8 and TRBJ2-7, with TRBD2 matching 7 bases. The germline gives CDR1 SGHVS, CDR2 FQNEAQ. The CDR3 runs to 16 residues. V lost 3 bases and J lost 4; bases outside the gene matches: 12. Together with reference TRBV7-8 and TRBJ2-7, the CDR3 gives the full variable domain: GAGVSQSPRYKVAKRGQDVALRCDPISGHVSLFWYQQALGQGPEFLTYFQNEAQLDKSGLPSDRFFAERPEGSVSTLKIQRTQQEDSAVYLCASSFRTSLGEYEQYFGPGTRLTVT.

This clone was recorded only once. The V call is TRBV7-8, the J call TRBJ1-3; no clear D gene. Trimming took 7 bases from V and 0 from J, leaving 10 bases between them. CDR3 length: 14 amino acids. Germline CDR1 is SGHVS and CDR2 is FQNEAQ. CDR3 in DNA: TGTGCCAGCAAGCCCATCGGCTCTGGAAACACCATATATTTT. Residues: CASKPIGSGNTIYF.

This sequence joins TRBV4-1 and TRBJ2-7; D is unclear. Between the trimmed V and J ends, which lost 0 bases and 3 bases, there was a span of 6 bases. The CDR3 is 13 residues long. Per the germline V gene, CDR1 is MGHRA and CDR2 is YSYEKL. The CDR3 sequence is CASSQEPVYEQYF. The CDR3 coding sequence is TGCGCCAGCAGCCAAGAACCAGTCTACGAGCAGTACTTC.

V and J are TRBV6-1 and TRBJ2-7; D is perhaps TRBD1 (6 bases). Germline V lookup: CDR1 MNHNS, CDR2 SASEGT. V shed 0 bases and J shed 5 bases, with 14 bases lying between them. This CDR3 spans 15 amino acids. CDR3 coding DNA: TGTGCCAGCAGTGAAGCGGTAAACAGGGCCCACGAGCAGTACTTC. It is translated as CASSEAVNRAHEQYF.

Only one count was recorded for this clone. V is TRBV13 and J is TRBJ2-3, with TRBD1 identical over 7 bases. After removal of 4 bases from V and 3 bases from J, the junction contained 7 bases not matched to a gene. The CDR3 spans 15 residues. Germline CDR1 PRHDT, CDR2 FYEKMQ (reference sequence). The CDR3 DNA reads TGTGCCAGCAGCTCTCCGGGACAGAAAACAGATACGCAGTATTTT. Its protein product is CASSSPGQKTDTQYF.

The J gene is TRBJ2-7, the V gene TRBV5-1; no clear D gene. CDR1 is SGHRS, CDR2 YFSETQ, per germline. The ends were cut back, 5 bases at V and 6 bases at J, with 15 bases in the middle. The CDR3 is 13 amino acids. CDR3 nucleotides: TGCGCCAGCAGTCCGGGTGACCCCTCCGAGCAGTACTTC. This sequence encodes CASSPGDPSEQYF.

The chain is built from TRBV7-8 and TRBJ2-7; 9 bases agree with TRBD2. CDR1 is SGHVS and CDR2 is FQNEAQ in the germline V gene. V lost 1 base, J lost 6 bases, and 7 bases stayed unmatched. The CDR3 runs 15 residues. CDR3 DNA sequence: TGTGCCAGCAGCTTAGGGGTAGCGGGAGCTCCCGAGCAGTACTTC. As protein: CASSLGVAGAPEQYF.

The CDR3 reads CASSTRSGTGVDEQYF. The CDR3 nucleotides read TGTGCCAGCAGCACACGGTCGGGGACAGGGGTGGACGAGCAGTACTTC. The rearrangement links TRBV7-9 to TRBJ2-7; TRBD1 matches 10 bases. The CDR3 sequence is 16 residues long. Germline V lookup: CDR1 SEHNR, CDR2 FQNEAQ (reference sequence). Trimming at V came to 5 bases and at J to 5 bases, leaving 12 bases not matched to a gene.

The rearrangement links TRBV29-1 to TRBJ2-7; D is ambiguous. The CDR3 loop spans 13 amino acids. The germline V gene encodes CDR1 SQVTM and CDR2 ANQGSEA. The CDR3 sequence is CSGLAMGNYEQYF. In nucleotides, the CDR3 is TGCAGTGGATTGGCGATGGGGAACTACGAGCAGTACTTC.

This clone was seen once. The chain recombines TRBV7-9 with TRBJ2-1; TRBD2 aligns across 8 bases. The CDR3 has 18 residues. The V gene end was trimmed by 3 bases and the J gene end by 6 bases; junction bases not matched to a gene: 16. Germline V lookup: CDR1 SEHNR, CDR2 FQNEAQ (reference sequence). CDR3 nucleotide sequence: TGTGCCAGCAGCTTTAGTTCAACCGGGACTAGGAAGGGCAATGAGCAGTTCTTC. This codes for CASSFSSTGTRKGNEQFF.